These T cell receptor beta chains were read from a single sample in a study of shared clonotypes between healthy human individuals. Libraries were prepared by immunoSEQ multiplex PCR; TCRdb keeps only in-frame clonotypes and omits some of them. The table records over a million clones, roughly 98% of them present only once. The sample consisted of naive CD4+ T cells sorted from blood. The receptors derive from a young man in good health. Both conserved end residues are part of each CDR3. Fields, in order: CDR3 protein, clone size, V gene, J gene. Only part of the rows carry a size: once, few, many, or a class if the clone is expanded.

CASSSYTDTQYF	-	TRBV6-6	TRBJ2-3
CASSARTGRFTGELFF	few	TRBV6-6	TRBJ2-2
CASSDEGRSAFF	-	TRBV6-4	TRBJ1-1
CASNRQGAAGANVLTF	once	TRBV7-2	TRBJ2-6
CSVEDLQLTQETQYF	-	TRBV29-1	TRBJ2-5
CASSIGRRAYGYTF	-	TRBV19	TRBJ1-2
CASSVIAGIDTQYF	-	TRBV6-1	TRBJ2-3
CAIRDQFTTGHTEAFF	-	TRBV10-3	TRBJ1-1
CASSLRGGALSDTQYF	-	TRBV27	TRBJ2-3
CASRDRAGTQYF	-	TRBV6-5	TRBJ2-5
CASSLAGPGYEQYF	-	TRBV5-6	TRBJ2-7
CASTRDRRIDTQYF	-	TRBV2	TRBJ2-3
CASSHPPALGNEQFF	-	TRBV4-1	TRBJ2-1
CASSFRPLREASYEQYF	-	TRBV28	TRBJ2-7
CASSLDRADTQYF	-	TRBV5-5	TRBJ2-3
CASSLDPRTPGSPPSGANVLTF	-	TRBV5-1	TRBJ2-6
CASSDRGSYEQYF	-	TRBV10-1	TRBJ2-7
CASSIFALSWRENTGELFF	-	TRBV19	TRBJ2-2